The sequence of this TCR beta chain was determined in a study of blood T cell repertoires in COVID-19. Study-level information: Researchers got acute and convalescent COVID-19 samples from the United States, Italy and Spain.

Recruitment covered over 20 US areas and drew participants whose ages spanned roughly 18 to 100 years. Authors' analysis steps: Nucleated cell counts were estimated from reference gene primer amplification. Data came from immunoSEQ multiplex PCR; TCRdb stores just in-frame clones and leaves some out. The D gene and trimming were derived from the DNA, and the V and J assignments and clone size from that table. Of about 240,000 clones listed, about 89% are singletons. CDR1 and CDR2 from the germline V gene are MNHEY and SVGAGI. CDR3 length: 16 residues. Trimming cost V 0 bases and J 5 bases, with 16 bases left between them.

The origin of this receptor is a woman younger than 45 who had recovered from COVID-19. V gene TRBV6-5 combines with J gene TRBJ1-1; D is undetermined. The sample consisted of PBMCs or T cells enriched from blood (not recorded which). CDR3 protein: CASSYSPGGRKTEAFF. CDR3 nucleotides: TGTGCCAGCAGTTACTCCCCCGGAGGAAGAAAAACTGAAGCTTTCTTT.